This T cell receptor beta chain was captured by sequencing in a study of control samples from healthy donors and cancer patients. This clone was recorded a few times. Germline V gene data show CDR1 as LGHNA and CDR2 as YNFKEQ. There are 16 residues in the CDR3. V lost 0 bases and J 1 base, leaving 13 bases between the germline ends. Assay used: immunoSEQ multiplex PCR; TCRdb lists only in-frame clones, some missing. The table includes more than 50,000 clones, roughly 85% detected once. Sequenced: blood. The sequence derives from a middle-aged man in good health. The chain employs TRBV4-2 and TRBJ2-7; D is perhaps TRBD1 (7 bases). In DNA, the CDR3 is TGTGCCAGCAGCCAAGACAGGGGGGCTGCATCCTACGAGCAGTACTTC. This translates into CASSQDRGAASYEQYF.